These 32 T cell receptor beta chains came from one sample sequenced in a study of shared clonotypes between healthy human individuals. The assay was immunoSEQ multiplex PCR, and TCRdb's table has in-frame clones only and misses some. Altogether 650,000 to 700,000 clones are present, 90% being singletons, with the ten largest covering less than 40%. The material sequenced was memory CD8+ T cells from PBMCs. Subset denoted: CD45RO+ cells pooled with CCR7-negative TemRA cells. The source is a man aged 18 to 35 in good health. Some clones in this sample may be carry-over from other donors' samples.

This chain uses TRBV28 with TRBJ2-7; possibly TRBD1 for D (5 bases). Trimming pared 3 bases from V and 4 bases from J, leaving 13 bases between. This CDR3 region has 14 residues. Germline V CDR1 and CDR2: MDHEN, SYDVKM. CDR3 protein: CASSFKGPAYEQYF. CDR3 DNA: TGTGCCAGCAGTTTCAAGGGGCCCGCTTACGAGCAGTACTTC.

The DNA of the CDR3 is TGTGCCAGCAGCTTGGAACCGAGACAGGGAAATCCCGGGGAGCTGTTTTTT. Residues: CASSLEPRQGNPGELFF. The gene calls are TRBV5-6 and TRBJ2-2, with 7 bases fitting TRBD1. The germline CDR1 and CDR2 sequences are SGHDT and YYEEEE. This CDR3 region has 17 residues. V lost 0 bases to trimming and J lost 6 bases; unmatched junction nucleotides: 11.

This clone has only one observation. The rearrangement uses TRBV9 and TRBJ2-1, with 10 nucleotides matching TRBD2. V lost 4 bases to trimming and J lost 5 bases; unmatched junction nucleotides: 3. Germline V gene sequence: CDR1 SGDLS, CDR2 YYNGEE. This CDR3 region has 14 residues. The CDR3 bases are TGTGCCAGCAGCCCTAGCGGGAGCCACAATGAGCAGTTCTTC. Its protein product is CASSPSGSHNEQFF.

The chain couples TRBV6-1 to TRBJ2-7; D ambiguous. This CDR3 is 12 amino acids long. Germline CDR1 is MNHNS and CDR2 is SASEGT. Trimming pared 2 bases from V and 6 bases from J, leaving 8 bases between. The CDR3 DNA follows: TGTGCCAGCAGTGAATTGAGGTCCGAGCAGTACTTC. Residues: CASSELRSEQYF.

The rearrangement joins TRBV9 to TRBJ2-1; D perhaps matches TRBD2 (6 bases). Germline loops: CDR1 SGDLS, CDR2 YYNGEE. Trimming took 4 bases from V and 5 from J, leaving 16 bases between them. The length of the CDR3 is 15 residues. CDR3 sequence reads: CASSIDPGGHNEQFF. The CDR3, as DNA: TGTGCCAGCAGCATCGATCCCGGGGGACACAATGAGCAGTTCTTC.

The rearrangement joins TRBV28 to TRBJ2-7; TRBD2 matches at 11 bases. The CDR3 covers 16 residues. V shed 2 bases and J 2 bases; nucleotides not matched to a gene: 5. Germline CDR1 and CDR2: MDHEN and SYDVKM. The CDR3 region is CASSLAGLAVPYEQYF. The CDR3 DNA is TGTGCCAGCAGTTTAGCGGGACTAGCGGTCCCCTACGAGCAGTACTTC.

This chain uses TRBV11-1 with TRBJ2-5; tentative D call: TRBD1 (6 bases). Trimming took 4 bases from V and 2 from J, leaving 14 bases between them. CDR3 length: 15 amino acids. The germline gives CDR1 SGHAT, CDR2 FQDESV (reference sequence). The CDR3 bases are TGTGCCAGCAGCTCACGGACAGAAGCTCAAGAGACCCAGTACTTC. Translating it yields CASSSRTEAQETQYF.

The DNA of the CDR3 is TGTGCCAGCAGTGAAGATCAGTCGGTAACTAACTATGGCTACACCTTC. Amino acids: CASSEDQSVTNYGYTF. The chain carries TRBV2 and TRBJ1-2; D uncertain. Trimming pared 1 base from V and 0 bases from J, leaving 12 bases between. The V gene's germline CDR1 is SNHLY and CDR2 FYNNEI. The CDR3 is 16 residues long.

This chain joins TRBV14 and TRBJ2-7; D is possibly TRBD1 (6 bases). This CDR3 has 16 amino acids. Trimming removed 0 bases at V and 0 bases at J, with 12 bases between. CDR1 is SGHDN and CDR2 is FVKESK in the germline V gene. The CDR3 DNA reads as TGTGCCAGCAGCCAAGATCGGACAGCCCTCTCCTACGAGCAGTACTTC. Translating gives CASSQDRTALSYEQYF.

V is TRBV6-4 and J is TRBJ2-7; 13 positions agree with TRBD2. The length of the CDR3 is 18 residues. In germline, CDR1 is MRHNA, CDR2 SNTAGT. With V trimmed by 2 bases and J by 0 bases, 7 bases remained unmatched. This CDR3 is CASSDDGTSGEYSYEQYF. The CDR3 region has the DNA TGTGCCAGCAGTGACGATGGGACTAGCGGGGAATACTCCTACGAGCAGTACTTC.

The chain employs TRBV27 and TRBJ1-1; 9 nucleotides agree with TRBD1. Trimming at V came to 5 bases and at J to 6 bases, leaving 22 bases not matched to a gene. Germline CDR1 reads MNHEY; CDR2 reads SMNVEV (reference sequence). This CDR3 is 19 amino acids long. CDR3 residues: CASSVQPTGGFINWAEAFF. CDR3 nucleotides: TGTGCCAGCAGTGTCCAACCCACAGGGGGCTTCATTAATTGGGCTGAAGCTTTCTTT.

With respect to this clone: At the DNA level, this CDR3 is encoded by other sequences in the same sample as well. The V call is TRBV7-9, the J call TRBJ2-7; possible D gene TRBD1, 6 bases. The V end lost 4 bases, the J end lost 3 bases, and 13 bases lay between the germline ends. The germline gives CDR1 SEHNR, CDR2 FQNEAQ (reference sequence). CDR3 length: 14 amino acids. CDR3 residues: CASSSIQQGYEQYF. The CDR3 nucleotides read TGTGCCAGCAGCTCCATCCAACAGGGCTACGAGCAGTACTTC.

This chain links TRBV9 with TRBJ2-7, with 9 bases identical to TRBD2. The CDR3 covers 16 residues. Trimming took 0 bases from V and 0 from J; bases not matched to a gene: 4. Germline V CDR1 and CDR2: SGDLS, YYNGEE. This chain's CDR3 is CASSVEPSGVSYEQYF. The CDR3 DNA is TGTGCCAGCAGCGTAGAGCCTAGCGGGGTCTCCTACGAGCAGTACTTC.

This CDR3 is CASSEGTASTDTQYF. The CDR3 DNA is TGTGCCAGCAGTGAAGGGACAGCTAGCACAGATACGCAGTATTTT. The J gene is TRBJ2-3, the V gene TRBV6-4; the match to TRBD1 covers 7 bases. The CDR3 loop spans 15 amino acids. Losses at the gene ends were 3 bases for V and 0 bases for J; bases not matched to a gene: 3. Germline-derived CDR1 and CDR2 are MRHNA and SNTAGT.

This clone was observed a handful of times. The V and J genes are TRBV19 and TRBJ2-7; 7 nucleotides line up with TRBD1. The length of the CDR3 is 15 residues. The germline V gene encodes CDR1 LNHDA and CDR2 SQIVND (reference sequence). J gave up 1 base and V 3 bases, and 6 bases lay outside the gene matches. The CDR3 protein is CASSIHGTDSYEQYF. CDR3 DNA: TGTGCCAGTAGTATTCACGGGACAGATTCCTACGAGCAGTACTTC.

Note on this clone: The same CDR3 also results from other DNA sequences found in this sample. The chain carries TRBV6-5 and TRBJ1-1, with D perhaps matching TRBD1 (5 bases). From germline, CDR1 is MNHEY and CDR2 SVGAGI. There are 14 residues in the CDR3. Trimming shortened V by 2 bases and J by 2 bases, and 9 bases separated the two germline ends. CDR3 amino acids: CASSYDGGNTEAFF. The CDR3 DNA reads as TGTGCCAGCAGTTACGATGGGGGTAACACTGAAGCTTTCTTT.

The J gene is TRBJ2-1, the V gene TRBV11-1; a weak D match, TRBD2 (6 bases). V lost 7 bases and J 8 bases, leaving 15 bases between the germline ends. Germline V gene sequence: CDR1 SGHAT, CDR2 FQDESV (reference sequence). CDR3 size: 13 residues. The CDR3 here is CASTGQRVDEQFF. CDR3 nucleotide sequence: TGTGCCAGCACGGGTCAGCGGGTCGATGAGCAGTTCTTC.

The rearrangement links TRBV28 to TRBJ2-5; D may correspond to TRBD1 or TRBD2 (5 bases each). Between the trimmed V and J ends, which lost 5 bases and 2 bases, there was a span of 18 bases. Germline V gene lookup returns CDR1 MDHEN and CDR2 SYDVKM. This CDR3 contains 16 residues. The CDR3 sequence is CASSPFRDGLQETQYF. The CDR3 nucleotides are TGTGCCAGCAGTCCGTTCCGGGACGGATTACAAGAGACCCAGTACTTC.

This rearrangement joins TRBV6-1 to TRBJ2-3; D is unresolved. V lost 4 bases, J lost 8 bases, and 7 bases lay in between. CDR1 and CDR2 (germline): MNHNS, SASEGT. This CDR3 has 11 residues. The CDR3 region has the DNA TGTGCCAGCAGTGCCTTTGGTACGCAGTATTTT. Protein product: CASSAFGTQYF.

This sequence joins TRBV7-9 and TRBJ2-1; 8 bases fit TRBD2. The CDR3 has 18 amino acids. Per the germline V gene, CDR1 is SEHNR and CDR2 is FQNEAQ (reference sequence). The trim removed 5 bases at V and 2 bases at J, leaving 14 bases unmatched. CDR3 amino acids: CASSPSGGSGTTYNEQFF. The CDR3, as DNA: TGTGCCAGCAGCCCCAGTGGTGGTAGCGGGACCACCTACAATGAGCAGTTCTTC.

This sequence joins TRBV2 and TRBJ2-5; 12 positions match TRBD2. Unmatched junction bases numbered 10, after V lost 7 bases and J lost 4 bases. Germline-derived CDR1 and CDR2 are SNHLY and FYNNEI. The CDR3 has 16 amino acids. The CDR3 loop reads CASTETSGRFLETQYF. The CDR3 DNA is TGTGCCAGCACGGAGACTAGCGGGAGATTCTTAGAGACCCAGTACTTC.

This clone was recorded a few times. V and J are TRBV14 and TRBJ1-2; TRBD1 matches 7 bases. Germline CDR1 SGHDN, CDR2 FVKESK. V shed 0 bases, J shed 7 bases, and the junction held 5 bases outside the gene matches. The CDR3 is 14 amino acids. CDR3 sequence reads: CASSQDWGTVGYTF. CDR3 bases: TGTGCCAGCAGCCAAGATTGGGGGACAGTTGGCTACACCTTC.

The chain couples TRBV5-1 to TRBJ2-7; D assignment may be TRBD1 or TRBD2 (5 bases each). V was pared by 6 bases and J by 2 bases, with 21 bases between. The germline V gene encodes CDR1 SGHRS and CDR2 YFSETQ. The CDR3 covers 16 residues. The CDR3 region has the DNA TGCGCCAGCACCCCGGGTGAGGGGCTTTCAACCTACGAGCAGTACTTC. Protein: CASTPGEGLSTYEQYF.

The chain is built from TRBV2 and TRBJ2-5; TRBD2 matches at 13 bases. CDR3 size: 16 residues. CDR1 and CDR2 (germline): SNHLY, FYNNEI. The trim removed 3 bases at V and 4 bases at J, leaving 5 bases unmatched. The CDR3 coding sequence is TGTGCCAGCAGTGATATAAGACTAGCGGGAGGAGAGACCCAGTACTTC. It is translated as CASSDIRLAGGETQYF.

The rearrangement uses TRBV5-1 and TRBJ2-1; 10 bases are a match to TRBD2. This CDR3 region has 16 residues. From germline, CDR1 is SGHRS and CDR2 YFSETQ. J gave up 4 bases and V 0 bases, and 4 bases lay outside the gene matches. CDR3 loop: CASSLAGTSEYNEQFF. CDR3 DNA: TGCGCCAGCAGCTTGGCCGGGACTAGCGAGTACAATGAGCAGTTCTTC.

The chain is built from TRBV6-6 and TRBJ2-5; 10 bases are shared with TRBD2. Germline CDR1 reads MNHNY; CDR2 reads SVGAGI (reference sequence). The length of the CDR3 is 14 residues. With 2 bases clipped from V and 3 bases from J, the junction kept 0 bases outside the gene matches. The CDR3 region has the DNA TGTGCCAGCAGTTACACTAGCGGGAAAGAGACCCAGTACTTC. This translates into CASSYTSGKETQYF.

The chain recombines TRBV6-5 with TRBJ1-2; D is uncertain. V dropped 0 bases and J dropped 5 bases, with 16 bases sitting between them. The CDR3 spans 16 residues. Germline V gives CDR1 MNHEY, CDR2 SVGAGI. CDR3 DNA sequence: TGTGCCAGCAGTTACTCCCGCACTCCTACGGGTTATGGCTACACCTTC. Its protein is CASSYSRTPTGYGYTF.

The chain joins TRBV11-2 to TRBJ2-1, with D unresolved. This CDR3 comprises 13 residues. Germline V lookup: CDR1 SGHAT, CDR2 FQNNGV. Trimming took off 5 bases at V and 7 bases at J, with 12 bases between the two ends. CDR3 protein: CASSPIRTNEQFF. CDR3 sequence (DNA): TGTGCCAGCAGCCCTATCCGGACGAATGAGCAGTTCTTC.

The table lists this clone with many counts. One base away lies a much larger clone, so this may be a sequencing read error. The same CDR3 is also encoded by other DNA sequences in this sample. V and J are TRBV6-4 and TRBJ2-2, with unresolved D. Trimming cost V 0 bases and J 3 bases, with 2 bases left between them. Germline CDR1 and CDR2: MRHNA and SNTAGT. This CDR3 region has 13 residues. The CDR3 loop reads CASSDSDTGELFF. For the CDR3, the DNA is TGTGCCAGCAGTGACTCGGACACCGGGGAGCTGTTTTTT.

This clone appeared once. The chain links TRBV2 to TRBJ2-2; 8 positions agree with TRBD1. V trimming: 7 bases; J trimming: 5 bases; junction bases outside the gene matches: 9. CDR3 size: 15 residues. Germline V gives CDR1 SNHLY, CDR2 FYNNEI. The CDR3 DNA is TGTGCCAGCAACAGGGGCAGGGGGCTGACCGGGGAGCTGTTTTTT. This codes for CASNRGRGLTGELFF. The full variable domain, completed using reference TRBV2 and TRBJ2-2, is EPEVTQTPSHQVTQMGQEVILRCVPISNHLYFYWYRQILGQKVEFLVSFYNNEISEKSEIFDDQFSVERPDGSNFTLKIRSTKLEDSAMYFCASNRGRGLTGELFFGEGSRLTVL.

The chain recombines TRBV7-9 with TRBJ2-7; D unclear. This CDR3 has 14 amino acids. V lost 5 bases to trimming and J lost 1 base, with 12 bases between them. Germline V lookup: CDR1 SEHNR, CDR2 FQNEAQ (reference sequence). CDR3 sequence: CASSPPGLSYEQYF. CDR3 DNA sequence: TGTGCCAGCAGCCCCCCTGGCCTGTCCTACGAGCAGTACTTC.

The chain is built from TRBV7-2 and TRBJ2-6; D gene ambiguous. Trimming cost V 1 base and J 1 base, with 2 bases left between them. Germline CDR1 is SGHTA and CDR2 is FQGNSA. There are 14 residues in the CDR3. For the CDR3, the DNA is TGTGCCAGCAGCTTAGTTTCTGGGGCCAACGTCCTGACTTTC. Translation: CASSLVSGANVLTF.